The 25 T cell receptor beta chains below all came from one sample that was sequenced in a study of cytomegalovirus exposure and HLA in healthy donors. It was with 60 Vbeta and 13 Jbeta primers that the PCR ran. Repertoires were generated with immunoSEQ multiplex PCR, while TCRdb's copy carries only in-frame clones and drops some. The sample yields around 180,000 clones, roughly 85% seen once. The source material was PBMCs. The receptors derive from a boy between 2 and 15 years old in good health and CMV-seronegative.

The chain combines TRBV6-5 with TRBJ2-5; 11 bases are shared with TRBD1. CDR3 length equals 13 residues. Germline-derived CDR1 and CDR2 are MNHEY and SVGAGI. Trimming at V came to 6 bases and at J to 4 bases, leaving 1 base not matched to a gene. CDR3 loop: CASRGQGGETQYF. In DNA, the CDR3 is TGTGCCAGCAGGGGACAGGGGGGAGAGACCCAGTACTTC.

The chain combines TRBV5-4 with TRBJ2-7; D remains unclear. Germline V gene sequence: CDR1 SGHNT, CDR2 YYREEE (reference sequence). V lost 3 bases and J lost 2, with 6 bases in between. The CDR3 loop spans 12 amino acids. The chain's CDR3 is CASSSDTYEQYF. The CDR3 coding sequence is TGTGCCAGCAGCTCTGACACCTACGAGCAGTACTTC.

This rearrangement joins TRBV30 to TRBJ2-3, with D tentatively TRBD2 (6 bases). Trimming removed 2 bases at V and 2 bases at J, with 14 bases between. The CDR3 has 15 amino acids. Germline values: CDR1 GTSNPN, CDR2 SVGIG (reference sequence). CDR3 region: CAWSRTIILTDTQYF. The CDR3 nucleotides are TGTGCCTGGAGTAGGACTATTATCCTCACAGATACGCAGTATTTT.

The DNA of the CDR3 is TGTGCCATCAGTGAGCCCAGCTCTGGAAACACCATATATTTT. This encodes CAISEPSSGNTIYF. The chain uses TRBV10-3 and TRBJ1-3; D ambiguous. V was cut by 2 bases and J by 0 bases, with 5 bases left in between. CDR1 and CDR2 (germline): ENHRY, SYGVKD. The CDR3 consists of 14 residues.

The J gene is TRBJ2-7, the V gene TRBV7-6, with TRBD1 matching 10 bases. V lost 5 bases and J lost 2; bases outside the gene matches: 6. Germline V gene lookup returns CDR1 SGHVS and CDR2 FNYEAQ. This CDR3 has 15 residues. This CDR3 is CASSPGQGFPYEQYV. In DNA form, the CDR3 reads TGTGCCAGCAGCCCGGGACAGGGGTTCCCCTACGAGCAGTACGTC.

The chain has TRBV7-2 and TRBJ2-1; 8 bases are a match to TRBD2. Germline-derived CDR1 and CDR2 are SGHTA and FQGNSA. The CDR3 runs 16 residues. Trimming at V came to 1 base and at J to 4 bases, leaving 6 bases not matched to a gene. The CDR3 loop is CASSLGGLVGYNEQFF. In nucleotides, the CDR3 is TGTGCCAGCAGCTTAGGGGGACTAGTAGGGTACAATGAGCAGTTCTTC.

V gene TRBV5-4 combines with J gene TRBJ1-1, with TRBD1 matching 8 bases. Germline V gives CDR1 SGHNT, CDR2 YYREEE (reference sequence). The CDR3 covers 13 residues. The V gene end was trimmed by 5 bases and the J gene end by 4 bases; junction bases not matched to a gene: 4. In DNA, the CDR3 is TGTGCCAGCAGTTATGACAGGGGCACTGAAGCTTTCTTT. As protein: CASSYDRGTEAFF. Together with reference TRBV5-4 and TRBJ1-1, the CDR3 gives the full variable domain: ETGVTQSPTHLIKTRGQQVTLRCSSQSGHNTVSWYQQALGQGPQFIFQYYREEENGRGNFPPRFSGLQFPNYSSELNVNALELDDSALYLCASSYDRGTEAFFGQGTRLTVV.

About this clone itself: The junction shows a germline mismatch at one end, possibly a read error. The chain couples TRBV5-6 to TRBJ1-5; D remains unclear. CDR1 is SGHDT, CDR2 YYEEEE, per germline. The CDR3 runs 14 residues. The CDR3 loop is CASNLATGNQPQHF. The CDR3, as DNA: TGTGCCAGCAACTTGGCCACGGGGAACCAGCCCCAGCATTTT.

V usage is TRBV7-9 and J usage is TRBJ1-1, with TRBD1 matching over 12 bases. J was trimmed by 1 base and V by 8 bases; bases with no gene match: 11. The CDR3 spans 17 residues. Germline CDR1 reads SEHNR; CDR2 reads FQNEAQ (reference sequence). The CDR3 nucleotides are TGTGCCAGCCACACCCGGGACAGGGGGCAAGGGAACACTGAAGCTTTCTTT. This translates into CASHTRDRGQGNTEAFF.

The chain carries TRBV6-5 and TRBJ1-2; the D gene is possibly TRBD1 (6 bases). Germline CDR1 MNHEY, CDR2 SVGAGI. The ends were cut back, 2 bases at V and 8 bases at J, with 12 bases in the middle. The CDR3 totals 13 residues. CDR3 sequence reads: CASSYNAGGGYTF. The CDR3 region has the DNA TGTGCCAGCAGTTACAACGCGGGGGGCGGCTACACCTTC.

This chain connects TRBV18 to TRBJ2-5; D perhaps matches TRBD1 (5 bases). Germline V CDR1 and CDR2: KGHSH, LQKENI. With 3 bases removed from V and 4 bases from J, the gap between germline ends came to 12 bases. The CDR3 is made up of 14 amino acids. The CDR3 loop reads CASSPLERGETQYF. DNA for the CDR3: TGTGCCAGCTCACCGTTGGAAAGGGGAGAGACCCAGTACTTC.

This clone was recorded only once. The rearrangement links TRBV29-1 to TRBJ2-2; TRBD1 aligns across 7 bases. CDR1 and CDR2 from the germline V gene are SQVTM and ANQGSEA. Trimming cost V 5 bases and J 6 bases; bases outside gene matches: 9. CDR3 length: 14 amino acids. CDR3 DNA sequence: TGCAGCGTTAGGAGACAGGGTATTTCCGGGGAGCTGTTTTTT. Its protein is CSVRRQGISGELFF.

CDR3 sequence reads: CASSAWGSGIPGELFF. The CDR3 DNA follows: TGCGCCAGCAGCGCCTGGGGTAGCGGGATACCCGGGGAGCTGTTTTTT. The chain uses TRBV5-1 and TRBJ2-2; 8 bases match TRBD2. CDR3 length: 16 amino acids. CDR1 is SGHRS, CDR2 YFSETQ, per germline. V lost 4 bases to trimming and J lost 6 bases; unmatched junction nucleotides: 11.

This chain connects TRBV4-2 to TRBJ2-1; TRBD2 matches 7 bases. The CDR3 runs 16 residues. Germline CDR1 reads LGHNA; CDR2 reads YNFKEQ. Unmatched junction bases numbered 6, after V lost 0 bases and J lost 4 bases. The CDR3 is CASSQDTGGSYNEQFF. In DNA form, the CDR3 reads TGTGCCAGCAGCCAAGATACTGGCGGGAGTTACAATGAGCAGTTCTTC.

This clone has only a few counts. The chain couples TRBV6-1 to TRBJ1-1; D remains unclear. The CDR3 covers 13 residues. V was cut by 2 bases and J by 5 bases, with 9 bases left in between. The germline V gene encodes CDR1 MNHNS and CDR2 SASEGT. CDR3 sequence reads: CASSELGDTEAFF. CDR3 bases: TGTGCCAGCAGTGAATTGGGAGATACTGAAGCTTTCTTT.

The chain combines TRBV19 with TRBJ2-1; tentatively, D is TRBD2 (6 bases). This CDR3 spans 15 amino acids. The germline V gene has CDR1 LNHDA and CDR2 SQIVND (reference sequence). With 3 bases removed from V and 3 bases from J, the gap between germline ends came to 12 bases. CDR3 protein: CASSIKLALYNEQFF. As DNA, the CDR3 is TGTGCCAGTAGTATTAAGCTAGCGCTCTACAATGAGCAGTTCTTC.

The chain joins TRBV29-1 to TRBJ1-1, with D maybe TRBD1 (5 bases). Germline V gives CDR1 SQVTM, CDR2 ANQGSEA. The CDR3 spans 10 residues. The V end was cut by 8 bases, the J end by 6 bases, with 10 bases between. The CDR3 spells CSPGGPEAFF. The DNA for the CDR3 is TGCAGCCCCGGGGGTCCTGAAGCTTTCTTT.

The genes are TRBV6-5 and TRBJ2-1; 8 bases line up with TRBD2. CDR1 and CDR2 from the germline V gene are MNHEY and SVGAGI. This CDR3 contains 15 residues. V trimming: 6 bases; J trimming: 2 bases; junction bases outside the gene matches: 6. The CDR3 is CASRPTSGTYNEQFF. CDR3 sequence (DNA): TGTGCCAGCAGACCTACTAGCGGCACCTACAATGAGCAGTTCTTC.

The chain uses TRBV2 and TRBJ2-1, with D possibly being TRBD2 (6 bases). V was trimmed by 8 bases and J by 4 bases, leaving 9 bases between them. Germline lookup yields CDR1 SNHLY and CDR2 FYNNEI. CDR3 length equals 12 residues. In nucleotides, the CDR3 is TGTGCCAGCGAGGGAGGTTACAATGAGCAGTTCTTC. Translating it yields CASEGGYNEQFF. The whole variable domain, filled in from reference TRBV2 and TRBJ2-1, reads EPEVTQTPSHQVTQMGQEVILRCVPISNHLYFYWYRQILGQKVEFLVSFYNNEISEKSEIFDDQFSVERPDGSNFTLKIRSTKLEDSAMYFCASEGGYNEQFFGPGTRLTVL.

The V and J genes are TRBV28 and TRBJ2-2; 7 bases agree with TRBD1. The V and J ends lost 3 bases and 5 bases, in that order; junction bases with no gene match: 6. Germline values: CDR1 MDHEN, CDR2 SYDVKM. The CDR3 runs to 15 residues. The CDR3 region has the DNA TGTGCCAGCAGTTTCCGTGACAGGGTTACCGGGGAGCTGTTTTTT. It encodes CASSFRDRVTGELFF. Based on the CDR3 plus reference TRBV28 and TRBJ2-2, the full variable domain is DVKVTQSSRYLVKRTGEKVFLECVQDMDHENMFWYRQDPGLGLRLIYFSYDVKMKEKGDIPEGYSVSREKKERFSLILESASTNQTSMYLCASSFRDRVTGELFFGEGSRLTVL.

This chain connects TRBV5-1 to TRBJ2-3; D remains unclear. V lost 6 bases and J lost 1, with 15 bases in between. The CDR3 totals 15 residues. The germline CDR1 and CDR2 sequences are SGHRS and YFSETQ. This CDR3 is CASTPMERGTDTQYF. CDR3 nucleotides: TGCGCCAGCACCCCCATGGAGCGAGGCACAGATACGCAGTATTTT.

The CDR3 sequence: CASGRTGGNYGYTF. In nucleotides, the CDR3 is TGTGCTAGTGGTCGGACAGGGGGCAACTATGGCTACACCTTC. The chain carries TRBV12-5 and TRBJ1-2; 11 bases agree with TRBD1. The J segment lost 2 bases and the V segment lost 5 bases, leaving 1 base of the junction unmatched. CDR1 is LGHNT, CDR2 FRNRAP, per germline. The CDR3 has 14 amino acids. Using reference TRBV12-5 and TRBJ1-2 for the parts outside the CDR3, the full variable domain is DARVTQTPRHKVTEMGQEVTMRCQPILGHNTVFWYRQTMMQGLELLAYFRNRAPLDDSGMPKDRFSAEMPDATLATLKIQPSEPRDSAVYFCASGRTGGNYGYTFGSGTRLTVV.

CDR3 sequence reads: CASSYYTGDTYNEQFF. The CDR3, as DNA: TGTGCCAGCAGTTACTATACAGGGGACACCTACAATGAGCAGTTCTTC. The chain links TRBV6-5 to TRBJ2-1; TRBD1 matches at 7 bases. V shed 1 base and J 2 bases; nucleotides not matched to a gene: 5. Germline loops: CDR1 MNHEY, CDR2 SVGAGI. This CDR3 is built from 16 residues.

V usage is TRBV6-5 and J usage is TRBJ1-5; D remains ambiguous. Trimming cost V 4 bases and J 4 bases, with 5 bases left between them. This CDR3 has 12 residues. Per the germline V gene, CDR1 is MNHEY and CDR2 is SVGAGI. This CDR3 reads CASSSMNQPQHF. Written as DNA, the CDR3 is TGTGCCAGCAGTTCCATGAATCAGCCCCAGCATTTT.

The chain joins TRBV6-5 to TRBJ1-1, with D tentatively TRBD1 (5 bases). V lost 6 bases and J lost 1, with 12 bases in between. The CDR3 runs to 14 residues. From germline, CDR1 is MNHEY and CDR2 SVGAGI. CDR3 protein: CASRRGTENTEAFF. In nucleotides, the CDR3 is TGTGCCAGCAGGCGCGGGACGGAGAACACTGAAGCTTTCTTT.